This paragraph covers one TCR beta chain sequence. V lost 3 bases, J lost 2 bases, and 9 bases stayed unmatched. The CDR3 is 17 amino acids. Per the germline V gene, CDR1 is MDHEN and CDR2 is SYDVKM. The data stem from a study of blood T cell repertoires in COVID-19. About the study: Acute and convalescent COVID-19 specimens originated in the United States, Italy and Spain. Nucleic acid was either cDNA or gDNA, and it came from T cells, B-cell-depleted T cells, or PBMCs.

Original handling: Estimation of nucleated cell counts was performed using reference gene primer amplification. Repertoires were generated with immunoSEQ multiplex PCR, while TCRdb's copy carries only in-frame clones and drops some. The V and J calls and the clone size are those of that table, but D and trimming were determined from the DNA. The sample contains over 95,000 clones, about 89% of which appear only once. Sequencing used peripheral blood. The TCR originated in a human donor with acute or convalescent COVID-19. The donor label of this sample is uncertain. The rearrangement uses TRBV28 and TRBJ1-1; the match to TRBD1 covers 10 bases. This CDR3 reads CASSFLGTGVFNTEAFF. DNA for the CDR3: TGTGCCAGCAGTTTTTTAGGGACAGGGGTCTTCAACACTGAAGCTTTCTTT.